This note documents a single T cell receptor (beta chain) sequence. Its antigen is undetermined. The germline V gene encodes CDR1 MNHEY and CDR2 SVGAGI. The V and J ends lost 6 bases and 2 bases, in that order; junction bases with no gene match: 4. The CDR3 consists of 15 residues. The data were taken from a study of cytomegalovirus exposure and HLA in healthy donors. General study points: A later analysis found TCR association rates differed by HLA locus, highest for DRB1 and lowest for HLA-C. Investigators reported about 160 TCR beta chains as tied to cytomegalovirus. Association with HLA alleles at 0.05 false discovery rate was found for around 17,000 TCR beta sequences in a later analysis.

13 Jbeta primers and 60 Vbeta primers were used for the PCR. Method: immunoSEQ multiplex PCR; TCRdb's copy keeps in-frame clones and lacks some. The table records around 150,000 clones, 75% of them present only once. This TCR came from a woman between 35 and 50 years old in good health and CMV-seropositive. Sequencing used PBMCs. This rearrangement joins TRBV6-5 to TRBJ2-6; 7 bases fit TRBD1. For the CDR3, the DNA is TGTGCCAGCAGCCGACAGGGAACTGGGGCCAACGTCCTGACTTTC. It translates to CASSRQGTGANVLTF.